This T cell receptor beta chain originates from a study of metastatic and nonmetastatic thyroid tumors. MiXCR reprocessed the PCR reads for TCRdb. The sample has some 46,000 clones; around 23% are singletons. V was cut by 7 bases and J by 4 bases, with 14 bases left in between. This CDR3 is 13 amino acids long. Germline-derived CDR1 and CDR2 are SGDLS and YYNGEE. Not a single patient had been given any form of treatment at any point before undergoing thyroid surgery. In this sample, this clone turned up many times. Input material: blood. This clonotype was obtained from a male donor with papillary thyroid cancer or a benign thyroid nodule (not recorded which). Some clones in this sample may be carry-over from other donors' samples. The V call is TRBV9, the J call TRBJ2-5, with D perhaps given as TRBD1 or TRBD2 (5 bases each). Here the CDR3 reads CASSGRYTETQYF. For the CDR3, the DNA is TGTGCCAGCTCGGGACGGTACACAGAGACCCAGTACTTC.